This TCR beta chain originates from a study of CD8 T cells in Susac syndrome. Relapsing-remitting disease, either stable or active, was present in the multiple sclerosis controls, who were treatment-naive patients. Reverse transcription of roughly 0.45 to 1 ug RNA was carried out with random hexamers. Amplification of TCR beta CDR3 by immunoSEQ multiplex PCR spanned 54 Vbeta and 13 Jbeta. TCRdb redid the calling of the immunoSEQ multiplex PCR reads with MiXCR, one entry per CDR3 protein. The sample yields around 300,000 distinct CDR3 sequences, approximately 85% seen once. V shed 3 bases, J shed 5 bases, and the junction held 8 bases outside the gene matches. CDR1 and CDR2 from the germline V gene are MNHNS and SASEGT. The CDR3 contains 16 residues.

Sequencing input: CD8+ T cells from PBMCs. J is TRBJ2-5 and V is TRBV6-1, with TRBD2 identical over 11 bases. This receptor was identified in a human donor with multiple sclerosis. The DNA for the CDR3 is TGTGCCAGCAGTGATACTAGCGGGAGATGGGGTGAGACCCAGTACTTC. It specifies CASSDTSGRWGETQYF.